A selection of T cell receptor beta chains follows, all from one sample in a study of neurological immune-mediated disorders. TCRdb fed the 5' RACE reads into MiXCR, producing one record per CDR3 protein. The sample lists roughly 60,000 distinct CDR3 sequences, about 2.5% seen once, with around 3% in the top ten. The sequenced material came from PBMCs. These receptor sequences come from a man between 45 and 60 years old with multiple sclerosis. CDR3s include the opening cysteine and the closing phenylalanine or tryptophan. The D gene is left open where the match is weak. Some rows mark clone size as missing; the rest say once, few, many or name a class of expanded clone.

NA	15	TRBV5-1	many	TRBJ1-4	TGCGCCAGCAGCTTGGGTGGGCCAACTAATGAAAAACTGTTTTTT	CASSLGGPTNEKLFF
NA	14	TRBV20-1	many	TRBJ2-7	TGCAGTGCCAATACTGGACAGTCCTACTACGAGCAGTACTTC	CSANTGQSYYEQYF
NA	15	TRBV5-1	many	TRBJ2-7	TGCGCCAGCAGCTTGATCGACGAGGGTAAATACGAGCAGTACTTC	CASSLIDEGKYEQYF
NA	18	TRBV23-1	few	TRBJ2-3	TGCGCCAGCAGTCAATCGGAGGGCGGGGGCCCCCTTGCAGATACGCAGTATTTT	CASSQSEGGGPLADTQYF
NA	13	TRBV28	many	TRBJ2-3	TGTGCCAGCATACAGACTCTAGAAGATACGCAGTATTTT	CASIQTLEDTQYF
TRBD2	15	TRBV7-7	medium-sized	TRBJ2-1	TGTGCCAGCAGCTTTTTAGCGGGGGGGCCAAGTGAGCAGTTCTTC	CASSFLAGGPSEQFF
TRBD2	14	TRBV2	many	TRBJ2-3	TGTGCCAGCTCCACAAGGCGGGGGGAAGATACGCAGTATTTT	CASSTRRGEDTQYF
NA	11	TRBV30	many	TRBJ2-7	TGTGCCTGGAGCAGGGCCTACGAGCAGTACTTC	CAWSRAYEQYF
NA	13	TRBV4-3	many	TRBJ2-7	TGCGCCAGCAGCCAAGATCTCAGTAACGAGCAGTACTTC	CASSQDLSNEQYF
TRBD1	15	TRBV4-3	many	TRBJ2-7	TGCGCCAGCAGCCCCGGGACAGGTATCCAATACGAGCAGTACTTC	CASSPGTGIQYEQYF
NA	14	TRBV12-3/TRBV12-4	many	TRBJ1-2	TGTGCCAGCAGTCGACGAGCGGATGACTATGGCTACACCTTC	CASSRRADDYGYTF
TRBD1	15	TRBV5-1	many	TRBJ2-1	TGCGCCAGCAGCGGCCGGGACAGGGGGCGCGTTGAGCAGTTCTTC	CASSGRDRGRVEQFF
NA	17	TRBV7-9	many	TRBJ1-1	TGTGCCAGCAGTCAGAGGGGGGTGGGGCAGATGAACACTGAAGCTTTCTTT	CASSQRGVGQMNTEAFF
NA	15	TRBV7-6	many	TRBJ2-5	TGTGCCAGCAGCTTAGGAGCTAGAACAGGAGAGACCCAGTACTTC	CASSLGARTGETQYF
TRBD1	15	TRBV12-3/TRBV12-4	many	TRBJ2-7	TGTGCCAGCAGTTCAACAGGGGGCCTAGCCTACGAGCAGTACTTC	CASSSTGGLAYEQYF
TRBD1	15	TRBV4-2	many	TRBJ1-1	TGTGCCAGCAGGGGGACAGGGGGCCTCGGCACTGAAGCTTTCTTT	CASRGTGGLGTEAFF
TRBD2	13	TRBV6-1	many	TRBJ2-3	TGTGCCAGCCCAGTGGCGGGGGGGGATACGCAGTATTTT	CASPVAGGDTQYF
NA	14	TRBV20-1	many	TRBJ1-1	TGCAGTGCTAGAAAGGGGCAGGGTAGGACTGAAGCTTTCTTT	CSARKGQGRTEAFF
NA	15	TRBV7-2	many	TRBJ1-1	TGTGCCAGCAGCTTACCGGGGGCGCAGGCAACTGAAGCTTTCTTT	CASSLPGAQATEAFF
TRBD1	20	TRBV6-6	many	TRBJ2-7	TGTGCCAGCAGTTACTCCCCGGACAGGGGCTCGTCTCACCCCAACTACGAGCAGTACTTC	CASSYSPDRGSSHPNYEQYF
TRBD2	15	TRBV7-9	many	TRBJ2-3	TGTGCCAGCAGCAGGACTAGCGGGCGCACAGATACGCAGTATTTT	CASSRTSGRTDTQYF
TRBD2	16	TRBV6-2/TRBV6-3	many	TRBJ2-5	TGTGCCAGCAGTCACCCAGGACTAGCGGCGGGGGAGACCCAGTACTTC	CASSHPGLAAGETQYF
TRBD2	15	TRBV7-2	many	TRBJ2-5	TGTGCCAGCAGCCTTAGCGGGGGGGCTGGAGAGACCCAGTACTTC	CASSLSGGAGETQYF
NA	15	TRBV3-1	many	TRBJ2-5	TGTGCCAGCAGCCAGATCTACTCAAACAGGGAGACCCAGTACTTC	CASSQIYSNRETQYF
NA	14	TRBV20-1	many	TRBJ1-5	TGCAGTGCTAGTGAGGGTTGGCGCAATCAGCCCCAGCATTTT	CSASEGWRNQPQHF
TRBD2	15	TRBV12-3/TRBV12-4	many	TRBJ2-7	TGTGCCAGCAGTTCCCGGTCCGGGGGGGCCTACGAGCAGTACTTC	CASSSRSGGAYEQYF
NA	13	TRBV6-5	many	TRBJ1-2	TGTGCCAGCAGTTACGGGGCAGTCTATGGCTACACCTTC	CASSYGAVYGYTF
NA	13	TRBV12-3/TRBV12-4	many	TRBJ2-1	TGTGCCAGCACCCTAACTAGTTCCAATGAGCAGTTCTTC	CASTLTSSNEQFF
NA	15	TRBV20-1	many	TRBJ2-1	TGCAGTGCTAGTACACCGGGTTCAGGTTTCAATGAGCAGTTCTTC	CSASTPGSGFNEQFF
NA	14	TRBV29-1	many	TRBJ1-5	TGCAGCGTCCGAGACGGGAATAGCAATCAGCCCCAGCATTTT	CSVRDGNSNQPQHF
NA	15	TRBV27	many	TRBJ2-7	TGTGCCAGCATGCGGTCTTGGGGCGGAGCCTACGAGCAGTACTTC	CASMRSWGGAYEQYF
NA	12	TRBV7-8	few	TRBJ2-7	TGTGCCAGCAGCCCCGAATCCTACGAGCAGTACTTC	CASSPESYEQYF
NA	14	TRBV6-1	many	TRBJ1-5	TGTGCCAGCAGTGAAGGGGCCGGCAATCAGCCCCAGCATTTT	CASSEGAGNQPQHF
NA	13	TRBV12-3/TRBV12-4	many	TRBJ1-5	TGTGCCAGCAGTTTAGGTCGGGCCCAGCCCCAGCATTTT	CASSLGRAQPQHF
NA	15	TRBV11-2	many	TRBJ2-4	TGTGCCAGCAGTCGGGGAGGAAGCGCCCAAAACATTCAGTACTTC	CASSRGGSAQNIQYF
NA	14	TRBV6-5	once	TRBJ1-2	TGTGCCAGCAGTTACGAGACAGAAAACTATGGCTACACCTTC	CASSYETENYGYTF
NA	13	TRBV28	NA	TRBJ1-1	TGTGCCAGCACCCCGTGGGGAGTCACTGAAGCTTTCTTT	CASTPWGVTEAFF
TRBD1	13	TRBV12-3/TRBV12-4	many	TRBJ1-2	TGTGCCAGCAGCTACGGACAGGGTAATGGCTACACCTTC	CASSYGQGNGYTF
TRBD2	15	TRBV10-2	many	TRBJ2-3	TGCGCCAGCAACCAACTAGCGGGGGGCGTCCATACGCAGTATTTT	CASNQLAGGVHTQYF
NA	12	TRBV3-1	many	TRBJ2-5	TGTGCCAGCGGATCCGAAGGGAAGACCCAGTACTTC	CASGSEGKTQYF
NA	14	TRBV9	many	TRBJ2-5	TGTGCCAGCAGCGTAGCGCCAACGGGGGAGACCCAGTACTTC	CASSVAPTGETQYF
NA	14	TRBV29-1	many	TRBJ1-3	TGCAGCGTTTCCGGGGCCGTCTCTGGAAACACCATATATTTT	CSVSGAVSGNTIYF
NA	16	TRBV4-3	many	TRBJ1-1	TGCGCCAGCAGCCAAGTGGGGAAGGGGCCCCGGACTGAAGCTTTCTTT	CASSQVGKGPRTEAFF
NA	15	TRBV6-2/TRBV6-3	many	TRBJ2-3	TGTGCCAGCAGTTACTCGACGGGGCCGAGTGATACGCAGTATTTT	CASSYSTGPSDTQYF
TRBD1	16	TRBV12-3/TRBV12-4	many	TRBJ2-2	TGTGCCAGCAGTCCGGGACAGGGGGCCCGGGCCGGGGAGCTGTTTTTT	CASSPGQGARAGELFF
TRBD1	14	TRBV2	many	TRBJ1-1	TGTGCCAGCAGTAACCGGGACAGGGGGCTTTGGGCTTTCTTT	CASSNRDRGLWAFF
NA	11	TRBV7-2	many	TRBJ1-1	TGTGCCAGCAGCGTAAACACTGAAGCTTTCTTT	CASSVNTEAFF
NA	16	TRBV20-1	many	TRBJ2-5	TGCAGTGCTAGAGTGGAGCGTGGGGTTGGCCAAGAGACCCAGTACTTC	CSARVERGVGQETQYF
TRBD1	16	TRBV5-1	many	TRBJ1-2	TGCGCCAGCAGAGATTCGGAAACAGGGGGGGCCTATGGCTACACCTTC	CASRDSETGGAYGYTF
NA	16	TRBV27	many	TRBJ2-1	TGTGCCAGCAGTCAACCTACCGGGACCTCTTACAATGAGCAGTTCTTC	CASSQPTGTSYNEQFF
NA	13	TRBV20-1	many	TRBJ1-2	TGCAGTGCTGGGACTGACGGGCCTGCTGGCTACACCTTC	CSAGTDGPAGYTF
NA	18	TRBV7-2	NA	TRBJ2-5	TGTGCCAGCAGGCTTAGTCGGGGGCTCCGTTCTGGCCAAGAGACCCAGTACTTC	CASRLSRGLRSGQETQYF
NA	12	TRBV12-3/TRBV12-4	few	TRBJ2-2	TGTGCCAGCAGAGGGACGATCGGGGAGCTGTTTTTT	CASRGTIGELFF
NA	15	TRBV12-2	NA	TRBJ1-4	TGTGCAAGTCGCTCCCATAAAGGACAGGGTGAAAAACTGTTTTTT	CASRSHKGQGEKLFF
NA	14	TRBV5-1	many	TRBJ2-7	TGCGCCAGCAGCTTGGGGCAGGCAACCTACGAGCAGTACTTC	CASSLGQATYEQYF
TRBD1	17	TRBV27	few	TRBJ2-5	TGTGCCAGCAGTTTATCCCTCGGCGGGACAGGCCAAGAGACCCAGTACTTC	CASSLSLGGTGQETQYF
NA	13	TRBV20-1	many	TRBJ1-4	TGCAGTGCTAGTATGGTTAAGGGTGAAAAACTGTTTTTT	CSASMVKGEKLFF